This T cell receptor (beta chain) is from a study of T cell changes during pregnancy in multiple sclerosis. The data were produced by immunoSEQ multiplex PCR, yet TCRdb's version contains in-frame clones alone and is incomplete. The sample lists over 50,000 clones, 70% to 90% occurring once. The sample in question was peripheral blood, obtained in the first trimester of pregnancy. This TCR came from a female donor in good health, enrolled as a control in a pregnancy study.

The CDR3 reads CAWSVGDRPQHF. DNA for the CDR3: TGTGCCTGGAGTGTAGGGGATAGGCCCCAGCATTTT. V gene TRBV30 combines with J gene TRBJ1-5; D perhaps matches TRBD1 (5 bases). CDR3 length: 12 amino acids. V was clipped by 0 bases and J by 9 bases, with 9 bases between them. Germline V gene data show CDR1 as GTSNPN and CDR2 as SVGIG (reference sequence).